In this sample, the clone carrying this T cell receptor beta chain turned up once. Its antigen is currently unknown. These data come from a study of a mutant IDH1 vaccine in newly diagnosed glioma. Specified time point: week 11, during vaccination. What each vaccine dose contained was 300 ug of mutant IDH1 20-mer peptide, accompanied by topical imiquimod. The table came from immunoSEQ multiplex PCR; TCRdb's copy has only in-frame clones and leaves some out. The data show approximately 64,000 clones, roughly 83% seen once. In germline, CDR1 is KGHSH, CDR2 LQKENI. With 6 bases removed from V and 5 bases from J, the gap between germline ends came to 14 bases. This CDR3 contains 14 residues.

This TCR was recovered from a woman in her forties or fifties with glioma. The chain carries TRBV18 and TRBJ2-1; no clear D gene. The sample consisted of PBMCs, taken from a glioma patient whose treatment included an IDH1 peptide vaccine. This CDR3 is CASSSQSTNNEQFF. Written as DNA, the CDR3 is TGTGCCAGCTCCTCACAAAGTACCAACAATGAGCAGTTCTTC.